This T cell receptor (beta chain) was retrieved from a study of identical twins. Study-wide points: Insertions ran lower in abundant cord blood beta clonotypes, though not in memory repertoires. Shared out-of-frame alpha sequences (those common to twins) showed excess low generation probability.

This clonotype was found a few times. What it recognizes is unknown. In germline, CDR1 is SGHNT, CDR2 YYREEE (reference sequence). The CDR3 loop spans 13 amino acids. Each donor was a healthy Caucasian. TCRdb reanalysed the 5' RACE reads using MiXCR and keeps one entry per CDR3 protein. The sample has 1.5 million to 2 million distinct CDR3 sequences; around 33% are singletons. The rearrangement joins TRBV5-4 to TRBJ2-3; tentatively, D is TRBD1 or TRBD2 (5 bases each). Sequencing input: cord blood. This sequence originates from a newborn girl in good health. This CDR3 reads CASGRVPTDTQYF. Written as DNA, the CDR3 is TGTGCTTCAGGGAGAGTCCCCACAGATACGCAGTATTTT. The full variable domain, with the rest looked up from reference TRBV5-4 and TRBJ2-3, is ETGVTQSPTHLIKTRGQQVTLRCSSQSGHNTVSWYQQALGQGPQFIFQYYREEENGRGNFPPRFSGLQFPNYSSELNVNALELDDSALYLCASGRVPTDTQYFGPGTRLTVL.